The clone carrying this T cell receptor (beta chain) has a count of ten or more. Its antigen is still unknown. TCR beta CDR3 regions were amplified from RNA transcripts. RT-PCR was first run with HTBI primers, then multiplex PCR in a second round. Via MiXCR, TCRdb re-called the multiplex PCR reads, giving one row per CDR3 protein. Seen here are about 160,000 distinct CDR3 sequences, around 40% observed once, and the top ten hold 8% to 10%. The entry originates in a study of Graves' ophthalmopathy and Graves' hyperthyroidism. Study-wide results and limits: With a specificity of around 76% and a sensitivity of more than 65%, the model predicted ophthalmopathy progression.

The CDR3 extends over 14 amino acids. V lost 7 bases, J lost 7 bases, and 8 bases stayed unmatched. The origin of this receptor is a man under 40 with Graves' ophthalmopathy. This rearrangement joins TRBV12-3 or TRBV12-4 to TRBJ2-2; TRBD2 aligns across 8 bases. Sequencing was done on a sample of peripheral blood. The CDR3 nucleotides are TGTGCCAGCACCCCGGGACTAGAAGTCGGGGAGCTGTTTTTT. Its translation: CASTPGLEVGELFF.